This TCR beta chain came from a study of T cell repertoires in cytomegalovirus infection. Turning to the study itself: CMV infection plus the matching HLA type was flagged by public TCR beta signatures. Study findings and constraints: There were HLA-C-restricted CMV-specific TCR beta clonotypes dominating the ex vivo response.

The CDR3 runs to 13 residues. The germline V gene has CDR1 LNHDA and CDR2 SQIVND (reference sequence). V was clipped by 8 bases and J by 5 bases; unmatched bases: 7. TCRdb re-analysed the reads in MiXCR, keeping a single row per CDR3 protein. The data show 310,000 or so distinct CDR3 sequences, 15% to 20% seen once. As for this clonotype: Its cognate antigen is unknown.

The gene calls are TRBV19 and TRBJ1-1; 8 nucleotides align to TRBD1. The sequenced sample consisted of PBMCs. The TCR comes from a human donor in good health (CMV status not recorded). Some clones in this sample may be carry-over from other donors' samples. The CDR3 DNA follows: TGTGCCAGTCGTGCAGGGGGCAGGACTGAAGCTTTCTTT. It specifies CASRAGGRTEAFF.